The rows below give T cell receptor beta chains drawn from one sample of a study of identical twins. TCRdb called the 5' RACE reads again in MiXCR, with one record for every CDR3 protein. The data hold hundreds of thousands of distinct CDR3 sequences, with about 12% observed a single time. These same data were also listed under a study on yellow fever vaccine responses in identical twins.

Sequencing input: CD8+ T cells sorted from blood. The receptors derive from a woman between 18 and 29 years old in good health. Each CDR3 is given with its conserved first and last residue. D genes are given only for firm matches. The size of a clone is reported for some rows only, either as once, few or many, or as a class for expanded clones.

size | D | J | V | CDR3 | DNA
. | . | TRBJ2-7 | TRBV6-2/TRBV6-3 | CASSQPDYTNYEQYF | TGTGCCAGCAGCCAACCGGACTACACTAACTACGAGCAGTACTTC
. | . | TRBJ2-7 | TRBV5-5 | CASSSGGGGLTSYEQYF | TGTGCCAGCAGCTCTGGTGGGGGCGGGTTGACATCCTACGAGCAGTACTTC
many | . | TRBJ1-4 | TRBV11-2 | CASTFYGTSREKLFF | TGTGCCAGCACCTTTTACGGCACTTCGAGGGAAAAACTGTTTTTT
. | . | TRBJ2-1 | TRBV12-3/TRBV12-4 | CASSPDRGLYNEQFF | TGTGCCAGCAGTCCGGACCGGGGACTCTACAATGAGCAGTTCTTC
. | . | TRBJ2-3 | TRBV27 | CASSISSGAPHTQYF | TGTGCCAGCAGTATTAGTAGCGGAGCCCCACATACGCAGTATTTT
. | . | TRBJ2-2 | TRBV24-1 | CATSDLGSDTGELFF | TGTGCCACCAGTGATTTGGGCAGCGATACCGGGGAGCTGTTTTTT
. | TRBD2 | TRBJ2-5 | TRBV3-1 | CASSQEWAAGGETQYF | TGTGCCAGCAGCCAAGAATGGGCCGCGGGGGGAGAGACCCAGTACTTC
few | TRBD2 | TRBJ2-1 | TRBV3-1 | CASTPAGLAGGPNEQFF | TGTGCCAGCACCCCTGCGGGGCTAGCGGGGGGGCCCAATGAGCAGTTCTTC
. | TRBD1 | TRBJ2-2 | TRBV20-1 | CSATGTEYTGELFF | TGCAGTGCTACCGGGACAGAATACACCGGGGAGCTGTTTTTT
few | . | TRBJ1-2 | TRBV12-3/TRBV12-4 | CASSSSPRNYGYTF | TGTGCCAGCAGTTCCTCCCCCCGTAACTATGGCTACACCTTC
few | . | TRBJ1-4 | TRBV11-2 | CASSSVAATNEKLFF | TGTGCCAGCAGCTCGGTGGCAGCAACTAATGAAAAACTGTTTTTT
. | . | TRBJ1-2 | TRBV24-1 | CATSDGGYGYTF | TGTGCCACCAGTGATGGGGGCTATGGCTACACCTTC
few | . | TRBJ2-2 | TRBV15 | CATSRDGGSVTGELFF | TGTGCCACCAGCAGAGATGGGGGCAGCGTGACCGGGGAGCTGTTTTTT
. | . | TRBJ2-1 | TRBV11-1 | CASSLAGWNNEQFF | TGTGCCAGCAGCTTAGCAGGGTGGAACAATGAGCAGTTCTTC
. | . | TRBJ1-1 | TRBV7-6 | CASSVSPNTEAFF | TGTGCCAGCAGTGTGTCCCCGAACACTGAAGCTTTCTTT
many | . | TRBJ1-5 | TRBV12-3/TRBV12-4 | CARGSGNQPQHF | TGTGCCAGAGGATCCGGCAATCAGCCCCAGCATTTT
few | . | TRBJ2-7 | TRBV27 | CASSIRAHPSYEQYF | TGTGCCAGCAGCATAAGGGCCCACCCCTCCTACGAGCAGTACTTC
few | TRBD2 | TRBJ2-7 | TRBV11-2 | CASSSSGLAGVEEQYF | TGTGCCAGCAGCTCCTCGGGACTAGCGGGAGTGGAGGAGCAGTACTTC
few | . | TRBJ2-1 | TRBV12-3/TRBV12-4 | CASSANPYNEQFF | TGTGCCAGCAGTGCCAACCCCTACAATGAGCAGTTCTTC
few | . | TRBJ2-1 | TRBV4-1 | CASSLRTMGNNEQFF | TGCGCCAGCAGCCTACGGACTATGGGGAACAATGAGCAGTTCTTC
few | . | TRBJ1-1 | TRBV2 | CASGRRENTEAFF | TGTGCCAGCGGGAGGAGGGAAAACACTGAAGCTTTCTTT
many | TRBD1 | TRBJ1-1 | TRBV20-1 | CSARDGGTANTEAFF | TGCAGTGCTAGAGATGGGGGGACAGCTAACACTGAAGCTTTCTTT
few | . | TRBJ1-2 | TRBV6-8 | CASRCYTF | TGTGCCAGCAGATGCTACACCTTC
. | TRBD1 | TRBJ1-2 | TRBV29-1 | CSVDGQGLDGYTF | TGCAGCGTTGACGGACAGGGCCTGGATGGCTACACCTTC
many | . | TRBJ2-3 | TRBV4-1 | CASSQRQGTDTQYF | TGCGCCAGCAGCCAAAGACAGGGCACAGATACGCAGTATTTT
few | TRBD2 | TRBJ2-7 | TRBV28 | CATQPAGTSYEQYF | TGTGCCACCCAGCCCGCGGGGACTAGCTACGAGCAGTACTTC
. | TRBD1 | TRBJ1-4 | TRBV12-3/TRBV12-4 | CASSLGAGGNEKLFF | TGTGCCAGCAGTTTAGGGGCAGGGGGCAATGAGAAACTGTTTTTT
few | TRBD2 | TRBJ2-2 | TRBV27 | CASKPGLGNTGELFF | TGTGCCAGCAAACCGGGACTAGGGAACACCGGGGAGCTGTTTTTT
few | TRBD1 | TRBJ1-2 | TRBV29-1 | CSVDRPQRQGGGHGYTF | TGCAGCGTCGACAGACCTCAGAGACAGGGAGGGGGCCATGGCTACACCTTC
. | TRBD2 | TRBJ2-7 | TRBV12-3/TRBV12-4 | CASSYPGRGGPYEQYF | TGTGCCAGCAGTTACCCGGGGCGGGGGGGACCCTACGAGCAGTACTTC
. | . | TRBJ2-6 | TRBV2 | CASMEGFVGANVLTF | TGTGCCAGCATGGAGGGATTTGTAGGGGCCAACGTCCTGACTTTC
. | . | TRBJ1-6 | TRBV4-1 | CASSQDLVQGSPPLHF | TGCGCCAGCAGCCAAGATTTGGTACAGGGTAGTCCACCCCTCCACTTT
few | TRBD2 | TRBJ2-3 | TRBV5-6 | CASSSGTSGEGGGTDTQYF | TGTGCCAGCAGCTCAGGAACTAGCGGAGAAGGGGGAGGGACAGATACGCAGTATTTT
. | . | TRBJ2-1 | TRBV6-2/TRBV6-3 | CASSYSIYEGGNEQFF | TGTGCCAGCAGTTACTCGATCTATGAGGGTGGCAATGAGCAGTTCTTC
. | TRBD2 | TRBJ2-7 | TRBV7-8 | CASRREGTYEQCF | TGTGCCAGCAGACGGGAGGGCACTTACGAGCAGTGCTTC
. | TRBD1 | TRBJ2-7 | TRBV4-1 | CASSQEGGQVDEKQYF | TGCGCCAGCAGCCAAGAAGGAGGACAGGTGGACGAGAAGCAGTACTTC
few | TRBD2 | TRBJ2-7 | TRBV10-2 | CASRDGTSSTYEQYF | TGCGCCAGCAGGGACGGGACTAGCTCTACGTACGAGCAGTACTTC
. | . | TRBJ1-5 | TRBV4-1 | CASSQDEIQPQHF | TGCGCCAGCAGCCAAGATGAAATCCAGCCCCAGCATTTT
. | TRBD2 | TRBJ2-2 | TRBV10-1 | CATGTTNTGELFF | TGCGCCACTGGGACTACCAACACCGGGGAGCTGTTTTTT
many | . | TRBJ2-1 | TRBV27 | CASSSNHNEQFF | TGTGCCAGCAGTTCAAACCACAATGAGCAGTTCTTC
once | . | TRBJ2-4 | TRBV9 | CASSVGGDGAKNIQYF | TGTGCCAGCAGCGTAGGAGGGGATGGGGCCAAAAACATTCAGTACTTC